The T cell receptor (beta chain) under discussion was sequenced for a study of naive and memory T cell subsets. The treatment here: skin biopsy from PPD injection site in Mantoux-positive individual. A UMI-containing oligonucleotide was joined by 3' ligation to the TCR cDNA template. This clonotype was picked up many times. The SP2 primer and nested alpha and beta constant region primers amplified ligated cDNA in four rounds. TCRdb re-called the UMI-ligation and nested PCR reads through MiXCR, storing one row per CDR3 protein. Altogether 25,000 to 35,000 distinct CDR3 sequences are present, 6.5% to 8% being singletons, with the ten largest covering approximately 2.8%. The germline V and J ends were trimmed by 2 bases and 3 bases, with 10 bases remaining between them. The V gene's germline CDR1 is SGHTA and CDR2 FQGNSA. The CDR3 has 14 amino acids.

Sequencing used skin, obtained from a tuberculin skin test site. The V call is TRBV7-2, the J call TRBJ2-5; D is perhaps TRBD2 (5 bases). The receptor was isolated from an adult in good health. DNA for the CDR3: TGTGCCAGCAGCTTATCTAGCCGCGAAGAGACCCAGTACTTC. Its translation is CASSLSSREETQYF. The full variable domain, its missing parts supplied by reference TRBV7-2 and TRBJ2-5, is GAGVSQSPSNKVTEKGKDVELRCDPISGHTALYWYRQSLGQGLEFLIYFQGNSAPDKSGLPSDRFSAERTGGSVSTLTIQRTQQEDSAVYLCASSLSSREETQYFGPGTRLLVL.